The clone carrying this T cell receptor beta chain was seen a few times. Its antigen is currently unknown. This specimen comes from a study of CD8 T cells in ankylosing spondylitis. Germline V gene sequence: CDR1 SGHRS, CDR2 YFSETQ. CDR3 length: 14 residues. The V gene lost 1 base and the J gene lost 5 bases, with 12 bases spanning the gap. TCRdb used MiXCR to reprocess the 5' RACE reads, holding one entry per CDR3 protein. In the table there are hundreds of thousands of distinct CDR3 sequences, 12% of which are singletons. Study results and limitations: For ankylosing spondylitis blood, a TCR beta motif of eight or nine highly homologous variants appeared characteristic.

The source of this sequence is a male donor with ankylosing spondylitis. Sequencing used blood, either unsorted or a sorted T cell fraction (not recorded which). The rearrangement uses TRBV5-1 and TRBJ2-5; maybe TRBD1 (5 bases). CDR3 sequence: CASSLPGQSETQYF. The CDR3 coding sequence is TGCGCCAGCAGCTTGCCAGGGCAGTCGGAGACCCAGTACTTC.